The rows below give T cell receptor beta chains drawn from one sample of a study of long-term antiretroviral therapy in people with HIV. Repertoires were generated with immunoSEQ multiplex PCR, while TCRdb's copy carries only in-frame clones and drops some. In the table there are about 22,000 clones, 85% of which are singletons. The starting material was unsorted PBMCs, obtained 1.6 years after starting antiretroviral therapy. The receptor source for this set is a man in his forties with HIV. Both conserved end residues are part of each CDR3. The D gene is left open where the match is weak. Clone size is shown for a subset of rows, as once, few, many or a class of expanded clone.

abundance	d_gene	v_gene	j_gene	CDR3aa	CDR3nt
.	.	TRBV21-1	TRBJ1-5	CASSKARAALITHSNQPQHF	TGTGCCAGCAGCAAAGCGCGCGCAGCCCTCATTACCCATAGCAATCAGCCCCAGCATTTT
.	.	TRBV7-9	TRBJ2-3	CASSLASGRPSTDTQYF	TGTGCCAGCAGCTTAGCCTCGGGCAGGCCTAGCACAGATACGCAGTATTTT
few	TRBD1	TRBV4-2	TRBJ1-6	CASSKTGTEYNSPLHF	TGTGCCAGCAGCAAGACCGGGACAGAGTATAATTCACCCCTCCACTTT
.	.	TRBV2	TRBJ1-1	CASSEAGIMNTEAFF	TGTGCCAGCAGTGAAGCGGGCATCATGAACACTGAAGCTTTCTTT
.	TRBD1	TRBV6-1	TRBJ1-2	CASSEWEGALYNGYTF	TGTGCCAGCAGTGAATGGGAGGGGGCCTTATATAATGGCTACACCTTC
.	.	TRBV13	TRBJ2-1	CASSPDLYNEQFF	TGTGCCAGCAGCCCGGACTTGTACAATGAGCAGTTCTTC
.	.	TRBV11-3	TRBJ2-2	CASSPQDSNTGELFF	TGTGCCAGCAGCCCCCAGGATTCTAACACCGGGGAGCTGTTTTTT
.	.	TRBV10-2	TRBJ2-5	CASSVRAWAETQYF	TGCGCCAGCAGTGTAAGGGCTTGGGCGGAGACCCAGTACTTC
.	TRBD1	TRBV5-6	TRBJ1-1	CASSLGTGVHTEAFF	TGTGCCAGCAGCTTGGGGACAGGGGTACACACTGAAGCTTTCTTT
.	TRBD2	TRBV9	TRBJ2-1	CASSAHYGGRAVEQFF	TGTGCCAGCAGCGCCCACTATGGCGGGAGGGCCGTTGAGCAGTTCTTC
.	.	TRBV7-8	TRBJ1-1	CASSLGAWNEAFF	TGTGCCAGCAGCTTAGGGGCTTGGAATGAAGCTTTCTTT
.	TRBD1	TRBV7-9	TRBJ2-7	CASSSIRQGAYEQYF	TGTGCCAGCAGCTCGATACGACAGGGGGCCTACGAGCAGTACTTC
.	.	TRBV7-9	TRBJ1-2	CASSRRGGDGYTF	TGTGCCAGCAGCCGCCGGGGCGGGGATGGCTACACCTTC
.	.	TRBV5-6	TRBJ1-1	CASSPGRDKGVTEAFF	TGTGCCAGCAGCCCTGGCCGGGACAAGGGAGTCACTGAAGCTTTCTTT
.	.	TRBV25-1	TRBJ2-3	CASSDFGAGHTDTQYF	TGTGCCAGCAGTGACTTCGGAGCGGGCCACACAGATACGCAGTATTTT
.	.	TRBV5-6	TRBJ2-3	CASSLDLNLLADTQYF	TGTGCCAGCAGCTTGGACCTCAATCTCTTAGCGGATACGCAGTATTTT
.	.	TRBV7-3	TRBJ2-6	CASSLSATENPSGANVLTF	TGTGCCAGCAGCTTAAGTGCGACAGAAAATCCCTCTGGGGCCAACGTCCTGACTTTC
.	TRBD2	TRBV7-2	TRBJ2-7	CASSLGGLAGYEQYF	TGTGCCAGCAGCCTCGGGGGACTAGCGGGCTACGAGCAGTACTTC
.	.	TRBV7-3	TRBJ2-3	CASSPTLASDTQYF	TGTGCCAGCAGCCCAACTTTGGCGTCAGATACGCAGTATTTT
once	TRBD1	TRBV30	TRBJ2-5	CAWRGLGQFQETQYF	TGTGCCTGGAGGGGGTTGGGACAGTTCCAGGAGACCCAGTACTTC
once	.	TRBV19	TRBJ1-5	CASSIAYGINQPQHF	TGTGCCAGTAGTATAGCGTACGGAATAAATCAGCCCCAGCATTTT
.	.	TRBV6-1	TRBJ2-7	CASSERGGEQYF	TGTGCCAGCAGTGAAAGGGGGGGCGAGCAGTACTTC
.	.	TRBV7-8	TRBJ1-1	CASSHGGIAEAFF	TGTGCCAGCAGCCACGGGGGGATAGCTGAAGCTTTCTTT
.	TRBD2	TRBV4-1	TRBJ2-7	CANRGQRREGLCEQYF	TGCGCCAACCGGGGACAGCGGCGGGAGGGCCTGTGCGAGCAGTACTTC
.	TRBD1	TRBV5-1	TRBJ2-7	CASSLTAGGGYEQYF	TGCGCCAGCAGCTTAACGGCAGGGGGCGGTTACGAGCAGTACTTC
.	TRBD2	TRBV19	TRBJ2-2	CASSTSSGRNTGELFF	TGTGCCAGTAGTACCTCTAGCGGGAGAAACACCGGGGAGCTGTTTTTT